This is a list of T cell receptor beta chains from one sample in a study of cytomegalovirus exposure and HLA in healthy donors. Assay: immunoSEQ multiplex PCR; the TCRdb copy retains only in-frame clones and omits some. The data contain 150,000 or so clones, roughly 84% of them singletons. The sequenced material came from PBMCs. These TCRs come from a man in his late teens or twenties in good health and CMV-seronegative. The CDR3 runs from the conserved cysteine through the conserved F or W. D genes are given only for firm matches. The listing skips clone size in some rows; elsewhere it reads once, few, many or a size class.

V,D,J,size,CDR3,DNA
TRBV27,NA,TRBJ1-3,NA,CASSLRGHRLNTIYF,TGTGCCAGCAGTTTAAGGGGTCACCGACTAAACACCATATATTTT
TRBV5-1,TRBD1,TRBJ2-7,NA,CASSLGTGIYEQYF,TGCGCCAGCAGCTTGGGGACAGGGATCTACGAGCAGTACTTC
TRBV28,TRBD2,TRBJ2-5,NA,CASTQTGTRRETQYF,TGTGCCAGCACCCAAACCGGGACTAGGAGAGAGACCCAGTACTTC
TRBV7-8,TRBD1,TRBJ2-2,once,CAARTGALKNTGELFF,TGTGCCGCTAGGACAGGGGCCCTGAAGAACACCGGGGAGCTGTTTTTT
TRBV29-1,NA,TRBJ2-5,NA,CSPIILRGRRYQETQYF,TGCAGCCCTATAATCCTCAGGGGAAGGAGGTACCAAGAGACCCAGTACTTC
TRBV18,NA,TRBJ2-3,NA,CASSPPSDPSTDTQYF,TGTGCCAGCTCACCCCCTAGCGATCCTAGCACAGATACGCAGTATTTT
TRBV6-5,TRBD1,TRBJ2-7,NA,CASSPGQGESYEQYF,TGTGCCAGCAGTCCCGGACAGGGGGAATCCTACGAGCAGTACTTC
TRBV27,NA,TRBJ2-7,NA,CASSPETGWSYEQYF,TGTGCCAGCAGTCCGGAGACAGGTTGGTCCTACGAGCAGTACTTC
TRBV5-1,TRBD2,TRBJ2-1,once,CASSLQAGTYNEQFF,TGCGCCAGCAGCTTGCAAGCGGGGACCTACAATGAGCAGTTCTTC
TRBV19,NA,TRBJ1-5,NA,CASSTPIGRGDQPQHF,TGTGCCAGTAGTACCCCGATAGGGAGGGGTGATCAGCCCCAGCATTTT
TRBV5-1,NA,TRBJ2-3,NA,CASSSRTVTDTQYF,TGCGCCAGCAGCTCCCGGACAGTTACAGATACGCAGTATTTT
TRBV28,TRBD2,TRBJ2-3,NA,CASIPRGLAGGERTDTQYF,TGTGCCAGCATTCCCCGAGGGCTAGCGGGGGGGGAACGCACAGATACGCAGTATTTT
TRBV6-5,NA,TRBJ2-3,NA,CASSYGGRTDTQYF,TGTGCCAGCAGTTACGGAGGACGCACAGATACGCAGTATTTT
TRBV27,TRBD2,TRBJ2-3,NA,CASRPGTSELTDTQYF,TGTGCCAGCAGACCGGGGACTAGCGAACTCACAGATACGCAGTATTTT
TRBV10-2,NA,TRBJ1-5,NA,CASSEDTSNQPQHF,TGCGCCAGCAGTGAGGACACAAGCAATCAGCCCCAGCATTTT
TRBV19,TRBD1,TRBJ2-7,NA,CASSPRQGPNYEQYF,TGTGCCAGTAGCCCTAGACAGGGGCCCAACTACGAGCAGTACTTC
TRBV28,NA,TRBJ1-5,few,CASRPAGVNQPQHF,TGTGCCAGCAGACCAGCAGGTGTTAATCAGCCCCAGCATTTT
TRBV28,TRBD1,TRBJ1-2,NA,CASSRYRGDYGYTF,TGTGCCAGCAGTCGCTACAGGGGTGACTATGGCTACACCTTC
TRBV9,TRBD1,TRBJ1-6,NA,CASSYGQGGNSPLHF,TGTGCCAGCAGCTACGGACAGGGCGGTAATTCACCCCTCCACTTT
TRBV27,TRBD2,TRBJ2-7,NA,CASSSLSGGSEQYF,TGTGCCAGCAGTTCACTCTCCGGGGGGAGCGAGCAGTACTTC
TRBV29-1,TRBD2,TRBJ2-3,NA,CSVESGLAGAVSTDTQYF,TGCAGCGTGGAGTCGGGACTAGCGGGGGCGGTTAGCACAGATACGCAGTATTTT
TRBV27,NA,TRBJ2-1,few,CATRRGQSSYNEQFF,TGTGCCACCCGGAGGGGCCAGAGCTCCTACAATGAGCAGTTCTTC
TRBV15,TRBD1,TRBJ1-1,NA,CATSVRGLEAFF,TGTGCCACCAGCGTGAGGGGGCTTGAAGCTTTCTTT
TRBV28,NA,TRBJ1-4,NA,CASSSPRYSEKLFF,TGTGCCAGCAGTTCCCCCAGGTACAGTGAAAAACTGTTTTTT
TRBV11-2,NA,TRBJ2-5,NA,CASSGGAVETQYF,TGTGCCAGCAGCGGGGGCGCGGTAGAGACCCAGTACTTC